This entry lists 4 T cell receptor beta chains sequenced from one sample in a study of blood T cell repertoires in COVID-19. Clones were read by immunoSEQ multiplex PCR, and TCRdb kept only the in-frame ones, dropping some. Of about 99,000 clones in the sample, approximately 89% were seen once. The material sequenced was peripheral blood. The receptor source for this set is a woman at least 80 years old in a cohort sampled during active COVID-19.

The chain employs TRBV6-6 and TRBJ1-1, with a possible D match to TRBD1 (5 bases). V shed 8 bases and J shed 5 bases, with 18 bases lying between them. CDR1 and CDR2 from the germline V gene are MNHNY and SVGAGI (reference sequence). The CDR3 is 14 amino acids. In nucleotides, the CDR3 is TGTGCCAGCCAAAGGGACGCGGGGTTTACTGAAGCTTTCTTT. Protein: CASQRDAGFTEAFF.

Regarding this clone: One junction end disagrees with the germline gene, perhaps due to a read error. The chain joins TRBV5-6 to TRBJ2-7; 10 nucleotides align to TRBD1. Germline CDR1 and CDR2: SGHDT and YYEEEE. This CDR3 comprises 16 residues. CDR3 nucleotide sequence: TGTGCCAGCAGCTTGCCTCGGACAGGGGGTCAGTTCGACACTAGCTTC. Translating gives CASSLPRTGGQFDTSF.

The chain links TRBV10-3 to TRBJ2-5; 13 nucleotides align to TRBD2. This CDR3 contains 16 residues. Germline CDR1 reads ENHRY; CDR2 reads SYGVKD. V gave up 6 bases and J gave up 5 bases; unmatched junction bases: 9. The CDR3 DNA reads as TGTGCCATCAGGCCGGGACTAGCGGGGCTGGGCGAGACCCAGTACTTC. Its translation: CAIRPGLAGLGETQYF.

The genes are TRBV2 and TRBJ2-3; 8 bases are a match to TRBD1. The CDR3 extends over 14 amino acids. Germline CDR1 is SNHLY and CDR2 is FYNNEI. J lost 6 bases, V lost 6 bases, and 8 bases had no gene match. CDR3 sequence (DNA): TGTGCCAGCAGAGCAGACAGGGGCTGGGATACGCAGTATTTT. Translating it yields CASRADRGWDTQYF.